A selection of T cell receptor beta chains follows, all from one sample in a study of CD8 T cells in ankylosing spondylitis. TCRdb reprocessed the 5' RACE reads via MiXCR and lists one record per CDR3 protein. This table holds 250,000 or so distinct CDR3 sequences, approximately 20% found once. The sequencing sample was made of blood, either unsorted or a sorted T cell fraction (not recorded which). The receptors derive from a male donor with ankylosing spondylitis or in good health (not recorded which). The CDR3 runs from the conserved cysteine through the conserved F or W. Fields, in order: CDR3 length, J gene, V gene, clone size, D gene, CDR3 protein, CDR3 DNA. D genes are given only for firm matches. Clone size is not always given. Where it is, it says once, few, many or a class for expanded clones.

length: 17; J: TRBJ2-3; V: TRBV3-1; size: -; D: TRBD2; CDR3: CASSPSRWEGLMDTQYF; DNA: TGTGCCAGCAGCCCATCGAGGTGGGAGGGTTTAATGGATACGCAGTATTTT
length: 12; J: TRBJ2-3; V: TRBV3-1; size: many; D: -; CDR3: CASSQRTDTQYF; DNA: TGTGCCAGCAGCCAGCGCACAGATACGCAGTATTTT
length: 16; J: TRBJ2-3; V: TRBV5-1; size: -; D: -; CDR3: CASSLDPAVDTDTQYF; DNA: TGCGCCAGCAGCTTGGATCCCGCGGTGGACACAGATACGCAGTATTTT
length: 15; J: TRBJ2-7; V: TRBV27; size: few; D: TRBD1; CDR3: CASSLVGTDSYEQYF; DNA: TGTGCCAGCAGTTTAGTCGGGACAGACTCCTACGAGCAGTACTTC
length: 15; J: TRBJ1-1; V: TRBV7-2; size: -; D: -; CDR3: CASSLVMAVNTEAFF; DNA: TGTGCCAGCAGCTTAGTTATGGCGGTGAACACTGAAGCTTTCTTT
length: 15; J: TRBJ2-7; V: TRBV9; size: -; D: -; CDR3: CASSVASGSPYEQYF; DNA: TGTGCCAGCAGCGTAGCTTCAGGGTCGCCCTACGAGCAGTACTTC
length: 16; J: TRBJ1-2; V: TRBV27; size: few; D: -; CDR3: CASSLETGLGVNGYTF; DNA: TGTGCCAGCAGTTTGGAGACAGGTCTGGGAGTAAATGGCTACACCTTC
length: 15; J: TRBJ2-1; V: TRBV29-1; size: -; D: TRBD2; CDR3: CSVEDYGGAPNEQFF; DNA: TGCAGCGTTGAAGATTACGGGGGGGCACCGAATGAGCAGTTCTTC
length: 14; J: TRBJ2-2; V: TRBV27; size: few; D: -; CDR3: CASGGESGAGELFF; DNA: TGTGCCAGCGGCGGGGAAAGTGGGGCCGGGGAGCTGTTTTTT
length: 11; J: TRBJ2-7; V: TRBV5-1; size: -; D: -; CDR3: CASSLGQEQYF; DNA: TGCGCCAGCAGCTTGGGACAGGAGCAGTACTTC
length: 15; J: TRBJ2-7; V: TRBV6-5; size: many; D: -; CDR3: CASSYSSDRMYEQYF; DNA: TGTGCCAGCAGTTACTCGTCCGACAGGATGTACGAGCAGTACTTC
length: 16; J: TRBJ2-1; V: TRBV7-6; size: -; D: -; CDR3: CASSLVGFGGSGEQFF; DNA: TGTGCCAGCAGCTTAGTTGGGTTTGGAGGATCTGGTGAGCAGTTCTTC
length: 15; J: TRBJ2-7; V: TRBV5-1; size: -; D: TRBD1; CDR3: CASSLGDRVFYEQYF; DNA: TGCGCCAGCAGCTTGGGGGACAGGGTTTTCTACGAGCAGTACTTC
length: 16; J: TRBJ2-1; V: TRBV19; size: -; D: -; CDR3: CASSSLAGPTYNEQFF; DNA: TGTGCCAGTAGTAGCCTTGCGGGGCCTACCTACAATGAGCAGTTCTTC
length: 16; J: TRBJ2-2; V: TRBV13; size: -; D: -; CDR3: CASSLGDLLNTGELFF; DNA: TGTGCCAGCAGCTTAGGTGACCTACTTAATACCGGGGAGCTGTTTTTT
length: 13; J: TRBJ2-7; V: TRBV5-1; size: many; D: -; CDR3: CASSYTVGDEQYF; DNA: TGCGCCAGCAGCTATACCGTCGGCGACGAGCAGTACTTC
length: 14; J: TRBJ2-7; V: TRBV28; size: few; D: TRBD2; CDR3: CASKTGLAAHEQYF; DNA: TGTGCCAGCAAAACCGGACTAGCTGCGCACGAGCAGTACTTC
length: 18; J: TRBJ2-1; V: TRBV18; size: few; D: -; CDR3: CASSPIGLSAALTDEQFF; DNA: TGTGCCAGCTCACCGATCGGGCTTTCGGCAGCCCTAACGGATGAGCAGTTCTTC